Below are 13 T cell receptor beta chains sequenced from a single sample in a study of cytomegalovirus exposure and HLA in healthy donors. Primers: 60 Vbeta forward and 13 Jbeta reverse. Repertoires were generated with immunoSEQ multiplex PCR, while TCRdb's copy carries only in-frame clones and drops some. The sample holds some 190,000 clones, roughly 81% seen once. The sample taken for sequencing was PBMCs. The receptors stem from a woman aged 25 to 45 in good health and CMV-seropositive.

This clone is a singleton in its sample. This chain uses TRBV6-5 with TRBJ1-2; 8 bases align to TRBD1. This CDR3 is 15 amino acids long. With 6 bases clipped from V and 0 bases from J, the junction kept 6 bases outside the gene matches. Germline CDR1 and CDR2: MNHEY and SVGAGI. The CDR3: CASRYDRGPNYGYTF. CDR3 DNA sequence: TGTGCCAGCAGATATGACAGGGGACCTAACTATGGCTACACCTTC.

V and J are TRBV7-6 and TRBJ1-1; 8 bases fit TRBD1. Trimming cost V 1 base and J 5 bases; bases outside gene matches: 3. The CDR3 has 14 residues. CDR1 and CDR2 from the germline V gene are SGHVS and FNYEAQ. CDR3 sequence: CASSLEQGGTEAFF. The DNA of the CDR3 is TGTGCCAGCAGCTTAGAACAGGGGGGAACTGAAGCTTTCTTT. The complete variable domain, with remaining parts taken from reference TRBV7-6 and TRBJ1-1, reads GAGVSQSPRYKVTKRGQDVALRCDPISGHVSLYWYRQALGQGPEFLTYFNYEAQQDKSGLPNDRFSAERPEGSISTLTIQRTEQRDSAMYRCASSLEQGGTEAFFGQGTRLTVV.

The chain is built from TRBV7-9 and TRBJ1-2, with D maybe TRBD1 (5 bases). V gave up 1 base and J gave up 4 bases, with 10 bases separating them. Per germline, CDR1 SEHNR and CDR2 FQNEAQ (reference sequence). There are 14 residues in the CDR3. CDR3 DNA sequence: TGTGCCAGCAGCTTAGGGGGAGGGACCTATGGCTACACCTTC. This sequence encodes CASSLGGGTYGYTF.

The V gene is TRBV2, the J gene TRBJ2-7; D unresolved. The germline V gene encodes CDR1 SNHLY and CDR2 FYNNEI. V was shortened by 1 base and J by 0 bases, with 13 bases between the two germline ends. The length of the CDR3 is 16 residues. The CDR3 DNA sequence: TGTGCCAGCAGTGAAGTGTGGAGCGAGAGCTCCTACGAGCAGTACTTC. Residues: CASSEVWSESSYEQYF.

This chain links TRBV9 with TRBJ2-1; 12 bases are shared with TRBD2. Germline values: CDR1 SGDLS, CDR2 YYNGEE. CDR3 length: 17 amino acids. Losses at the gene ends were 4 bases for V and 7 bases for J; bases not matched to a gene: 12. The CDR3 is CASSPDPSGRARNEQFF. The CDR3 DNA sequence: TGTGCCAGCAGCCCTGACCCTAGCGGGAGGGCTCGGAATGAGCAGTTCTTC.

The chain has TRBV19 and TRBJ1-2; D remains ambiguous. Germline lookup yields CDR1 LNHDA and CDR2 SQIVND (reference sequence). The V and J ends lost 3 bases and 2 bases respectively, with 10 bases between them. CDR3 length: 14 amino acids. In DNA, the CDR3 is TGTGCCAGTAGTATGTGGCAGGCCAACTATGGCTACACCTTC. The encoded protein is CASSMWQANYGYTF.

The rearrangement uses TRBV5-1 and TRBJ2-5, with D possibly TRBD2 on 6 matching bases. This CDR3 contains 13 residues. Germline assignment: CDR1 SGHRS and CDR2 YFSETQ. Trimming took 5 bases from V and 1 from J, leaving 9 bases between them. CDR3 region: CASRRTTQETQYF. In nucleotides, the CDR3 is TGCGCCAGCAGAAGGACTACCCAAGAGACCCAGTACTTC.

This clone was seen a handful of times. This chain joins TRBV18 and TRBJ2-5, with D possibly being TRBD2 (6 bases). Trimming removed 4 bases from V and 1 base from J, with 10 bases in between. The CDR3 is 14 residues long. Looked up from germline, CDR1 is KGHSH and CDR2 is LQKENI. The CDR3 region has the DNA TGTGCCAGCTCACGGGCTAGCGCCCAAGAGACCCAGTACTTC. Translated: CASSRASAQETQYF.

The gene calls are TRBV4-1 and TRBJ2-1, with 8 bases lining up with TRBD2. V dropped 1 base and J dropped 7; count of bases not matched to a gene: 9. There are 16 residues in the CDR3. CDR1 MGHRA and CDR2 YSYEKL come from the germline V gene. CDR3 residues: CASSQVTTGGLNEQFF. The CDR3, as DNA: TGCGCCAGCAGCCAAGTCACCACGGGAGGGCTGAATGAGCAGTTCTTC.

This clone was seen more than once but under ten times. One end of the junction does not line up with germline, which may come from a read error. The chain has TRBV7-9 and TRBJ1-1, with TRBD1 identical over 8 bases. The CDR3 runs 15 residues. Germline V gene data show CDR1 as SEHNR and CDR2 as FQNEAQ (reference sequence). CDR3 amino acids: CSSSLGSDRVGEAFF. The CDR3 bases are TGTTCCAGCAGCTTGGGATCGGACAGGGTAGGTGAAGCTTTCTTT.

The V and J genes are TRBV13 and TRBJ2-7; D not resolved. Trimming left V 3 bases short and J 7 bases short, with 13 bases between. Germline CDR1 is PRHDT and CDR2 is FYEKMQ (reference sequence). CDR3 length: 13 residues. CDR3 sequence reads: CASSFGSYGEQYF. The CDR3 nucleotides read TGTGCCAGCAGCTTTGGATCATACGGGGAGCAGTACTTC.

This chain joins TRBV7-2 and TRBJ1-5, with D possibly being TRBD1 (6 bases). Germline CDR1 and CDR2: SGHTA and FQGNSA. CDR3 length: 15 amino acids. Trimming stripped 6 bases from V and 2 bases from J, with 14 bases between. In nucleotides, the CDR3 is TGTGCCAGCAGTCTAGGGGGTTCTCGCAATCAGCCCCAGCATTTT. It codes for CASSLGGSRNQPQHF.

The chain combines TRBV5-1 with TRBJ2-7; 8 bases fit TRBD2. The J segment lost 0 bases and the V segment lost 4 bases, leaving 6 bases of the junction unmatched. This CDR3 spans 15 amino acids. The germline V gene encodes CDR1 SGHRS and CDR2 YFSETQ. The CDR3 DNA follows: TGCGCCAGCAGCCTTAGCGGGAAGAGCTCCTACGAGCAGTACTTC. This sequence encodes CASSLSGKSSYEQYF.